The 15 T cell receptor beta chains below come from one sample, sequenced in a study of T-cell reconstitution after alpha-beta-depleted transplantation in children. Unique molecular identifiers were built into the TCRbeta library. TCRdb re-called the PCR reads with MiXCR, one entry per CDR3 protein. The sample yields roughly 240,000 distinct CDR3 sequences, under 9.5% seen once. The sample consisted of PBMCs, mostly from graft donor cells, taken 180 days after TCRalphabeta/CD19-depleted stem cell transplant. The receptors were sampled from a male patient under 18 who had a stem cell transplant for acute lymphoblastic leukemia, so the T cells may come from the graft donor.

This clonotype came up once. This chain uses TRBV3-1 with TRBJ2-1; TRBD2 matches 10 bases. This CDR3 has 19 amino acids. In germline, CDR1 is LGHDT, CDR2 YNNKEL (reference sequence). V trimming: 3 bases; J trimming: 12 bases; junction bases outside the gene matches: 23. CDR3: CASSHDMIGRNLAGVGQFF. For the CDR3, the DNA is TGTGCCAGCAGCCACGATATGATAGGGAGAAACCTAGCGGGAGTGGGGCAGTTCTTC.

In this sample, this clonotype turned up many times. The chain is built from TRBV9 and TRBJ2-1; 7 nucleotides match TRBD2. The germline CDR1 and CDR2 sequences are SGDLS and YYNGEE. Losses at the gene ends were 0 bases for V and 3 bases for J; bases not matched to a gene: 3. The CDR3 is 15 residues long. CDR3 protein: CASSVAGGSYNEQFF. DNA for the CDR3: TGTGCCAGCAGCGTAGCCGGGGGGAGCTACAATGAGCAGTTCTTC.

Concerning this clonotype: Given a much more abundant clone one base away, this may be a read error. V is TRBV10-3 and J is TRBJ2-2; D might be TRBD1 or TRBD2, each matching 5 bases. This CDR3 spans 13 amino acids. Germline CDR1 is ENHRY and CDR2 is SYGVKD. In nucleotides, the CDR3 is TGTGCCATCAGGGGCCGTAACACCGGGGACCTGTTTTTT. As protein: CAIRGRNTGDLFF.

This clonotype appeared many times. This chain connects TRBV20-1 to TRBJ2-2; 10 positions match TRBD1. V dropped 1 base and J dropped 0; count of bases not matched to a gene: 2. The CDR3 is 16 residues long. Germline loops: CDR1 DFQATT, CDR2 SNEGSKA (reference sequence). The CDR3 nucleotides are TGCAGTGCTAGAGGCGGACAGGGGGCGAACACCGGGGAGCTGTTTTTT. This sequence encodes CSARGGQGANTGELFF.

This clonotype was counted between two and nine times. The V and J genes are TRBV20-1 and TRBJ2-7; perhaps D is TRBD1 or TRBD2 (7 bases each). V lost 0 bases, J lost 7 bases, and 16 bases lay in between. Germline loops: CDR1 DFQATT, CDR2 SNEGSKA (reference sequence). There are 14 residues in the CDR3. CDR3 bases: TGCAGTGCTAGAGAGGCCGGCAGGGGGGGAGAGCAGTACTTC. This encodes CSAREAGRGGEQYF.

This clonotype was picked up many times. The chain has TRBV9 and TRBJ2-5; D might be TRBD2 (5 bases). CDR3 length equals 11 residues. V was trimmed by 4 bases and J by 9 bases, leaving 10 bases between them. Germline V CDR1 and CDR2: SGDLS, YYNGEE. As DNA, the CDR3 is TGTGCCAGCAGCTCCCCCGGGGCCCAGTACTTC. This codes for CASSSPGAQYF.

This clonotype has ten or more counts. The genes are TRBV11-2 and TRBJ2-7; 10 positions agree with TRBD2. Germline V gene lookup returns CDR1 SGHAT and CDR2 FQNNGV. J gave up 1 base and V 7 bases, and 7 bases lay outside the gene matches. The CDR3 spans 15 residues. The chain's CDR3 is CASTLLGLASYEQYF. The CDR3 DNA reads TGTGCCAGCACCCTTCTGGGACTAGCGTCCTACGAGCAGTACTTC.

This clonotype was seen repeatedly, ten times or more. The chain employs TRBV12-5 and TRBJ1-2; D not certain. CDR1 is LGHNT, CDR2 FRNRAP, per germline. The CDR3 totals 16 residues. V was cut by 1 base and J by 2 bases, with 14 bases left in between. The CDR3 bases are TGTGCTAGTGGTTTGGGACTCCGACAAGTAAACTATGGCTACACCTTC. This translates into CASGLGLRQVNYGYTF.

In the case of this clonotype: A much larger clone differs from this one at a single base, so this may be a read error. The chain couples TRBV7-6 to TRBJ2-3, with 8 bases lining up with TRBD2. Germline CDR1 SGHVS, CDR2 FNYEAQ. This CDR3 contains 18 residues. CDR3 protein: CPSSLRLGGVEATDTQYF. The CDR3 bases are TGTCCCAGCAGCTTACGGCTCGGGGGGGTAGAGGCAACAGATACGCAGTATTTT.

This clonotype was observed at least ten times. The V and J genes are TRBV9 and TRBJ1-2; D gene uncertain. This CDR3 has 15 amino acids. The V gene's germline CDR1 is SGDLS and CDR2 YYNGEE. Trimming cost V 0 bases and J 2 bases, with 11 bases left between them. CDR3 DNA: TGTGCCAGCAGCGTAGCCGAGACAAGGAACTATGGCTACACCTTC. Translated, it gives CASSVAETRNYGYTF. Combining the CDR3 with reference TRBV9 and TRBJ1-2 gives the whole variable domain DSGVTQTPKHLITATGQRVTLRCSPRSGDLSVYWYQQSLDQGLQFLIQYYNGEERAKGNILERFSAQQFPDLHSELNLSSLELGDSALYFCASSVAETRNYGYTFGSGTRLTVV.

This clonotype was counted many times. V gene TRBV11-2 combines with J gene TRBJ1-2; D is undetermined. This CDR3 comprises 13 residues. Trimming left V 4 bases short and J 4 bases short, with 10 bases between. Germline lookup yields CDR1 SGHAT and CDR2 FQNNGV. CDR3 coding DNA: TGTGCCAGCAGCTCCCGGACCTCCTATGGCTACACCTTC. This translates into CASSSRTSYGYTF. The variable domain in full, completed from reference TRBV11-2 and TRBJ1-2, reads EAGVAQSPRYKIIEKRQSVAFWCNPISGHATLYWYQQILGQGPKLLIQFQNNGVVDDSQLPKDRFSAERLKGVDSTLKIQPAKLEDSAVYLCASSSRTSYGYTFGSGTRLTVV.

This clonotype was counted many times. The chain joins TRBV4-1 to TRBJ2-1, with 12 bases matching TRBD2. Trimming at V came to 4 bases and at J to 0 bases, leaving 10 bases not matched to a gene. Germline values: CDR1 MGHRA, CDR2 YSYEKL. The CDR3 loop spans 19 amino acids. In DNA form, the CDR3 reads TGCGCCAGCAGCCGAATCGGGACTAGCGGGCGTGTCTCCTACAATGAGCAGTTCTTC. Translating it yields CASSRIGTSGRVSYNEQFF.

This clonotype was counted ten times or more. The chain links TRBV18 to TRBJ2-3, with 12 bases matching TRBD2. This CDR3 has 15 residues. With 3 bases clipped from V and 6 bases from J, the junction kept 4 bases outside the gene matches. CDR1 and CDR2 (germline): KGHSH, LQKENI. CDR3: CASSPLAGGPDTQYF. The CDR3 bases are TGTGCCAGCTCACCTCTAGCGGGAGGGCCGGATACGCAGTATTTT.

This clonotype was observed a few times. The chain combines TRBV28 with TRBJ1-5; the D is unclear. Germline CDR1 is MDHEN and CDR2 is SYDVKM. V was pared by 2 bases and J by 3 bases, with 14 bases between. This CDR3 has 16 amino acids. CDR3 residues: CASSLRVGVDNQPQHF. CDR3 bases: TGTGCCAGCAGTTTAAGGGTCGGGGTGGACAATCAGCCCCAGCATTTT.

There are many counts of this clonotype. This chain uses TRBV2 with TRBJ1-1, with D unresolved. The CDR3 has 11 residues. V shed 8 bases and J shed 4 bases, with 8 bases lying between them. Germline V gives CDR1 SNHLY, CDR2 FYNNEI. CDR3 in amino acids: CASPGSTEAFF. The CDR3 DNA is TGTGCCAGCCCCGGAAGCACTGAAGCTTTCTTT. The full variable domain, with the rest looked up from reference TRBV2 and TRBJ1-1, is EPEVTQTPSHQVTQMGQEVILRCVPISNHLYFYWYRQILGQKVEFLVSFYNNEISEKSEIFDDQFSVERPDGSNFTLKIRSTKLEDSAMYFCASPGSTEAFFGQGTRLTVV.